The 2 T cell receptor beta chains listed next were all sequenced from one sample in a study of T cell responses to AZD1222 COVID-19 vaccine. This table comes from immunoSEQ multiplex PCR, and its TCRdb copy is limited to in-frame clones, with some not included. The data contain some 100,000 clones, about 86% of them singletons. Sequencing was performed on peripheral blood, taken on day 0 of AZD1222 vaccination. The receptors were gathered from an adult in good health.

This clone was found a few times. The gene calls are TRBV19 and TRBJ1-2; TRBD1 aligns across 11 bases. Losses at the gene ends were 4 bases for V and 6 bases for J; bases not matched to a gene: 4. From germline, CDR1 is LNHDA and CDR2 SQIVND (reference sequence). The CDR3 totals 14 residues. The CDR3 loop reads CASSTRGQGDGYTF. DNA for the CDR3: TGTGCCAGTAGTACCCGGGGACAGGGGGATGGCTACACCTTC.

The chain recombines TRBV5-1 with TRBJ1-2, with TRBD1 identical over 8 bases. CDR3 length equals 13 residues. The ends lost 4 bases at V and 6 bases at J; junction bases unmatched: 5. CDR1 SGHRS and CDR2 YFSETQ come from the germline V gene. The CDR3 sequence is CASSKTGEDGYTF. CDR3 sequence (DNA): TGCGCCAGCAGCAAGACAGGGGAGGATGGCTACACCTTC. The variable domain in full, completed from reference TRBV5-1 and TRBJ1-2, reads KAGVTQTPRYLIKTRGQQVTLSCSPISGHRSVSWYQQTPGQGLQFLFEYFSETQRNKGNFPGRFSGRQFSNSRSEMNVSTLELGDSALYLCASSKTGEDGYTFGSGTRLTVV.